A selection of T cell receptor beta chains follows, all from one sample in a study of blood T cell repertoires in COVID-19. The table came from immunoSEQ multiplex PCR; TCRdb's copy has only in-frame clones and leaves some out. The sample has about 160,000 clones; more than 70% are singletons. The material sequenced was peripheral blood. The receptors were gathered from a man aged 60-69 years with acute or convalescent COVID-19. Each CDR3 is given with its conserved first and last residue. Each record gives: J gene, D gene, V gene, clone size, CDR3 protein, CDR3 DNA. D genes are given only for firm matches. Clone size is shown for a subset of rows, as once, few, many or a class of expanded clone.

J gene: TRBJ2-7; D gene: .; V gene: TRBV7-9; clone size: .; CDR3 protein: CASSLNAQTGEQYF; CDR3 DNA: TGTGCCAGCAGCTTAAATGCTCAGACAGGCGAGCAGTACTTC
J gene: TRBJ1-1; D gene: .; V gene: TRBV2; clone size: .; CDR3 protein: CASSPQGLDTEAFF; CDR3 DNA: TGTGCCAGCAGCCCACAGGGATTGGACACTGAAGCTTTCTTT
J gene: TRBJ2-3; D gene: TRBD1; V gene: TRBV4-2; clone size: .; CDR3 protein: CASSQPTGVPDTQYF; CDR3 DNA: TGTGCCAGCAGCCAACCGACAGGGGTCCCAGATACGCAGTATTTT
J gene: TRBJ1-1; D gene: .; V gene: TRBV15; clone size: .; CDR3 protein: CATRGTGGTEAFF; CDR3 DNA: TGTGCCACCAGGGGAACGGGGGGCACTGAAGCTTTCTTT
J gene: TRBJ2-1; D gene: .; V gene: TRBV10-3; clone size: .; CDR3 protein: CAISESKGGGNEQFF; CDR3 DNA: TGTGCCATCAGTGAGTCGAAGGGAGGGGGCAATGAGCAGTTCTTC
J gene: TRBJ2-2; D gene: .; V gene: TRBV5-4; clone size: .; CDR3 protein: CASSSTANTGELFF; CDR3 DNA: TGTGCCAGCAGCTCGACAGCGAACACCGGGGAGCTGTTTTTT
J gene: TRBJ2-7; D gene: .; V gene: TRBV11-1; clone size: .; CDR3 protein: CASSLDRGGVYEQYF; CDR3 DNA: TGTGCCAGCAGCTTAGACCGGGGAGGTGTATACGAGCAGTACTTC
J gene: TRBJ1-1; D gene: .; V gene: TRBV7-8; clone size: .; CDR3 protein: CASSLTGSTEAFF; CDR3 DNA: TGTGCCAGCAGCTTAACCGGGAGCACTGAAGCTTTCTTT
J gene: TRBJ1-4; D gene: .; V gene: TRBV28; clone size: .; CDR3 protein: CASSNTWEKLFF; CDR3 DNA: TGTGCCAGCAGTAATACATGGGAAAAACTGTTTTTT
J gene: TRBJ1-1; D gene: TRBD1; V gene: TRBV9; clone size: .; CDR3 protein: CASSFRGKGTEAFF; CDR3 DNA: TGTGCCAGCAGCTTCAGGGGGAAAGGCACTGAAGCTTTCTTT
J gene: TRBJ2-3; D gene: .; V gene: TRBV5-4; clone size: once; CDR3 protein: CASSSPRERTDTQYF; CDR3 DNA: TGTGCCAGCAGCTCTCCAAGGGAGCGCACAGATACGCAGTATTTT
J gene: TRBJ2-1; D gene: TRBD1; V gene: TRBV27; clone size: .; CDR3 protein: CASRNRDRGSNEQFF; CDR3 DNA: TGTGCCAGCAGGAACCGGGACAGGGGTTCCAATGAGCAGTTCTTC
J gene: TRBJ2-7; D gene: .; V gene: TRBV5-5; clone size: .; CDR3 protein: CASSQRPLAYEQYF; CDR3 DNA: TGTGCCAGCAGCCAGCGCCCCTTGGCCTACGAGCAGTACTTC
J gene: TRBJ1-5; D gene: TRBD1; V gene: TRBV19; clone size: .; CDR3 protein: CASSWDGTGGQPQHF; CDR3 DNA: TGTGCCAGTAGTTGGGACGGGACAGGGGGTCAGCCCCAGCATTTT
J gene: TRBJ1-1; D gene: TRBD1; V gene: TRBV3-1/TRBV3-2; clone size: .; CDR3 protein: CASSRSNTGGQVTEAFF; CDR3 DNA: TGTGCCAGCAGCCGAAGTAATACAGGGGGCCAGGTCACTGAAGCTTTCTTT
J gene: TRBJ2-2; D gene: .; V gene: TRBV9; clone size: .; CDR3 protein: CASSVEGRLGQNTGELFF; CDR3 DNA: TGTGCCAGCAGCGTAGAAGGCAGGTTGGGGCAGAACACCGGGGAGCTGTTTTTT
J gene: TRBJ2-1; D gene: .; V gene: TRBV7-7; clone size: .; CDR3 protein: CASSHGTYNEQFF; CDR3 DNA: TGTGCTAGCAGCCACGGGACATACAATGAGCAGTTCTTC
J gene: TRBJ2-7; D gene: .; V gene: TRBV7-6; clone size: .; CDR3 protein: CASSLGAGHSYEQYF; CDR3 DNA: TGTGCCAGCAGCTTAGGGGCAGGGCACTCCTACGAGCAGTACTTC
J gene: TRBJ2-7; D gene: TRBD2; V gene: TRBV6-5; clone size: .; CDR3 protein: CASKLANEQYF; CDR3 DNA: TGTGCCAGCAAACTAGCGAACGAGCAGTACTTC
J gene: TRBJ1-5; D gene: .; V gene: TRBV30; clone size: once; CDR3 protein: CAWSVGGSNQPQHF; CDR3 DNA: TGTGCCTGGAGTGTTGGCGGGAGCAATCAGCCCCAGCATTTT
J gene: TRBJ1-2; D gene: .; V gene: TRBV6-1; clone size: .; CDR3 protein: CASSGPDRKPPYGYTF; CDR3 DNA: TGTGCCAGCAGTGGTCCGGACAGAAAACCCCCCTATGGCTACACCTTC
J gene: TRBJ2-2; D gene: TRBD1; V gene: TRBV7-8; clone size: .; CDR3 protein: CASSDGQGWATGELFF; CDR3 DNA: TGTGCCAGCAGCGATGGACAGGGATGGGCCACCGGGGAGCTGTTTTTT
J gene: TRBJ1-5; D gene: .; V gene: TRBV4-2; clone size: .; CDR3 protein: CASSQDRTDYSNQPQHF; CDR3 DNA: TGTGCCAGCAGCCAAGATCGAACAGACTATAGCAATCAGCCCCAGCATTTT
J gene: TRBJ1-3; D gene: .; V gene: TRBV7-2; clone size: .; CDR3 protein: CASSLMGGAGNTIYF; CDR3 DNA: TGTGCCAGCAGCTTAATGGGAGGGGCTGGAAACACCATATATTTT
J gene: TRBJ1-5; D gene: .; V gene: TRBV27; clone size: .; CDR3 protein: CASSFSGNQPQHF; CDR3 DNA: TGTGCCAGCAGTTTCTCGGGCAATCAGCCCCAGCATTTT
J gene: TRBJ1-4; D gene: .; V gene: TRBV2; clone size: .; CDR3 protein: CASSLTRNEKLFF; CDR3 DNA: TGTGCCAGCAGTTTGACAAGGAATGAAAAACTGTTTTTT
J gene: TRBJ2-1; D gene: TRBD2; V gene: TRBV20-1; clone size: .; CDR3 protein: CSASLGGDEQFF; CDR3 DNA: TGCAGTGCTAGTTTGGGGGGGGATGAGCAGTTCTTC
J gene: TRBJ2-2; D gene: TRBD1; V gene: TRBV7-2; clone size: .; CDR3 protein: CASSLRRQGNTGELFF; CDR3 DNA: TGTGCCAGCAGCTTAAGGCGACAGGGGAACACCGGGGAGCTGTTTTTT
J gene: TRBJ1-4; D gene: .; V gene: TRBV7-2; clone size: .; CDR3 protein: CASSLRASAGANEKLFF; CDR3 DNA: TGTGCCAGCAGCTTACGGGCATCAGCAGGGGCTAATGAAAAACTGTTTTTT
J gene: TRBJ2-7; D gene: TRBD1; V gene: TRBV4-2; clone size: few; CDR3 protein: CASSPTRDRGYEQYF; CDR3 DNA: TGTGCCAGCAGCCCTACCCGGGACAGGGGCTACGAGCAGTACTTC
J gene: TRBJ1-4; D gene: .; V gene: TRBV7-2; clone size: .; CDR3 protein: CASRRDTPTNEKLFF; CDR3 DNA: TGTGCCAGCAGGCGAGACACCCCAACTAATGAAAAACTGTTTTTT
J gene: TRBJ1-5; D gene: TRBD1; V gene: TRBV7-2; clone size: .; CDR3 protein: CASSPRESGGVFGNQPQHF; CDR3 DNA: TGTGCCAGCAGCCCAAGAGAGTCAGGGGGCGTCTTCGGCAATCAGCCCCAGCATTTT
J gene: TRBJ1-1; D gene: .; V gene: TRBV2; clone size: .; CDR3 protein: CASSEVWGSTEAFF; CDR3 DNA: TGTGCCAGCAGTGAAGTGTGGGGCAGCACTGAAGCTTTCTTT
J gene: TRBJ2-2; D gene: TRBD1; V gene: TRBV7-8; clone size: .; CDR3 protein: CASSLAQKRQGSTGELFF; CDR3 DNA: TGTGCCAGCAGCTTAGCGCAAAAGAGACAGGGGTCAACCGGGGAGCTGTTTTTT
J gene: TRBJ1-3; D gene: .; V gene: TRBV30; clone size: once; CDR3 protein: CAWCRHAGNTIYF; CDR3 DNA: TGTGCCTGGTGCCGACATGCTGGAAACACCATATATTTT
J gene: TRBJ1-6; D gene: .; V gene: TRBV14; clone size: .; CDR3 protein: CASSQDNPAAALHF; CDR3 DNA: TGTGCCAGCAGCCAAGATAACCCTGCTGCGGCCCTCCACTTT
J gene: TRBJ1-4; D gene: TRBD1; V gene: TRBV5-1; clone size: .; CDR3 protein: CASTLGQGMAEKLFF; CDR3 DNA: TGCGCCAGCACTTTAGGACAGGGGATGGCTGAAAAACTGTTTTTT
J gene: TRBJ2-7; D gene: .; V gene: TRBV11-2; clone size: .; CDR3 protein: CASSLVPGYEQYF; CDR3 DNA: TGTGCCAGCAGCTTAGTTCCAGGGTACGAGCAGTACTTC
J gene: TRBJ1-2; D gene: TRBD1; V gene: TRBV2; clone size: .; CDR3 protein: CASGDRAYGYTF; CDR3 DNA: TGTGCCAGCGGGGACAGGGCCTATGGCTACACCTTC
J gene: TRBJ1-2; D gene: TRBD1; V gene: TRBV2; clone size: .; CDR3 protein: CATPLGSTGGNYGYTF; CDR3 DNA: TGTGCCACTCCTTTGGGGTCGACAGGGGGAAACTATGGCTACACCTTC
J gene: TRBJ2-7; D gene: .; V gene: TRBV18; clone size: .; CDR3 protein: CASSPLGYEQYF; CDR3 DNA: TGTGCCAGCTCACCACTCGGGTACGAGCAGTACTTC